Listed below are T cell receptor beta chains from one sample, sequenced in a study of response to subunit inactivated influenza vaccine. MiXCR, applied by TCRdb to the RT-PCR reads, yields one record per CDR3 protein. The table includes around 520,000 distinct CDR3 sequences, approximately 12% detected once. The material sequenced was PBMCs from blood, taken on the day of vaccination. Receptors were obtained from a man aged 45 to 65 who received an inactivated influenza vaccine. Each CDR3 is given without its conserved first and last residue. D genes are given only for firm matches. For some rows the clone size is stated as once, few or many, or as a class when expanded; others skip it.

j_call | v_call | d_call | clone_size | cdr3_aa
TRBJ2-7 | TRBV30 | NA | few | AWGRTTEQY
TRBJ2-1 | TRBV12-3/TRBV12-4 | NA | many | ASRPFSGSEQF
TRBJ2-7 | TRBV10-3 | TRBD1 | NA | ASGTGNYYEQY
TRBJ2-6 | TRBV6-5 | NA | NA | ASSYSPNSYSGANVLT
TRBJ2-2 | TRBV27 | TRBD2 | many | ASSLLAGGGTGELF
TRBJ2-1 | TRBV4-1 | TRBD2 | few | ASSQEPKDNSGGYEQF
TRBJ1-1 | TRBV7-9 | NA | few | ASSQYAGDTEAF
TRBJ2-3 | TRBV4-2 | NA | NA | ASSPGAVGTDTQY
TRBJ1-1 | TRBV12-3/TRBV12-4 | TRBD1 | many | ASWTLDRGNTEAF
TRBJ2-1 | TRBV6-6 | TRBD2 | few | ASNGGGYNEQF
TRBJ2-7 | TRBV10-3 | TRBD1 | NA | AISGGQDEQY
TRBJ2-7 | TRBV12-3/TRBV12-4 | NA | NA | ASSLRGVLPEQY
TRBJ2-3 | TRBV20-1 | NA | few | SAALSGQDTQY
TRBJ2-1 | TRBV20-1 | NA | NA | SARVLPSYNEQF
TRBJ2-3 | TRBV5-1 | NA | NA | ASSHGYMAGLTDTQY
TRBJ2-7 | TRBV9 | NA | NA | ASSVAPDTTSYEQY
TRBJ1-5 | TRBV10-3 | TRBD1 | NA | AISGEQGWQPQH
TRBJ2-7 | TRBV7-3 | NA | NA | ASSLDYRSDEQY
TRBJ2-1 | TRBV5-5 | NA | few | ASSLFRSLYNEQF
TRBJ2-2 | TRBV12-3/TRBV12-4 | NA | many | ASVFIRGENTGELF
TRBJ2-3 | TRBV27 | NA | NA | ASSSRLTDTQY
TRBJ2-7 | TRBV19 | NA | few | ASSLSPGTGSYEQY
TRBJ1-1 | TRBV2 | NA | few | ASRTEQVRNTEAF
TRBJ2-1 | TRBV4-2 | NA | NA | ASSQEASSSYNEQF
TRBJ2-7 | TRBV12-3/TRBV12-4 | TRBD1 | NA | ASSSRQGITYEQY
TRBJ1-2 | TRBV20-1 | NA | NA | SAGDIRYGYT
TRBJ2-7 | TRBV5-1 | NA | many | ASRTTPGWDEQY
TRBJ2-2 | TRBV10-3 | NA | NA | AIDPSTGELF
TRBJ2-4 | TRBV29-1 | TRBD2 | few | SVGLAGGGKNIQY
TRBJ2-2 | TRBV18 | NA | NA | ASFPGATNTGELF
TRBJ2-2 | TRBV7-8 | NA | NA | ASRLEDGNTGELI
TRBJ2-1 | TRBV5-1 | NA | few | ASSGPSYNEQF
TRBJ1-1 | TRBV20-1 | NA | many | SARGQAPNTEAF
TRBJ1-1 | TRBV7-8 | NA | NA | ASSLHDRPNTEAF
TRBJ2-7 | TRBV28 | NA | NA | ASRRTGRSEQY
TRBJ2-6 | TRBV15 | NA | NA | ATSNVGGLASRANVLT
TRBJ1-1 | TRBV11-2 | NA | NA | ASRSPVDTEAF
TRBJ2-4 | TRBV18 | NA | few | ASSLPSRAKNIQY
TRBJ2-5 | TRBV7-9 | NA | many | ASSLFQETQY
TRBJ2-1 | TRBV20-1 | TRBD1 | NA | SATSGTGGNEQF
TRBJ2-1 | TRBV10-3 | TRBD2 | few | AISDSGTVHNEQF
TRBJ1-5 | TRBV30 | NA | few | AWSVQGTHQPQH
TRBJ2-3 | TRBV7-6 | NA | NA | ASSFSGVVADTQY
TRBJ2-7 | TRBV19 | TRBD1 | few | ASRSTGESHEQY
TRBJ2-7 | TRBV7-2 | NA | many | ASTYRAETISYEQY
TRBJ2-7 | TRBV29-1 | NA | NA | SVAGLTPYEQY
TRBJ1-4 | TRBV5-5 | NA | few | ASSLERQAGGEKLF
TRBJ2-7 | TRBV12-3/TRBV12-4 | NA | many | ASSLGRNEQY
TRBJ1-1 | TRBV6-5 | NA | NA | ASSYSSGFTEAF
TRBJ2-3 | TRBV28 | TRBD2 | few | ASSQRLLAGSTDTQY
TRBJ2-7 | TRBV6-2/TRBV6-3 | NA | NA | ASSYGGGTYEQY
TRBJ2-5 | TRBV27 | NA | NA | ASARLALSNQETQY
TRBJ2-6 | TRBV6-2/TRBV6-3 | TRBD1 | few | ASSYSRRDRVYSGANVLT
TRBJ2-7 | TRBV5-1 | TRBD2 | NA | ASSFTAGGSIWYEQY